What follows is one T cell receptor (beta chain) and its context. The antigen is not known. Per germline, CDR1 MGHRA and CDR2 YSYEKL. The CDR3 length is 17 residues. Trimming pared 3 bases from V and 1 base from J, leaving 19 bases between. The sample belongs to a study of T cells in Graves' hyperthyroidism and ophthalmopathy. Study-level results: Ophthalmopathy was told apart from stable hyperthyroidism by a 13 V-J model.

The investigators amplified TCR beta CDR3 regions from RNA transcripts. Using the HTBI primer set, a first-round RT-PCR was run on the TCR CDR3. TCRdb itself ran the multiplex PCR reads through MiXCR, one entry per CDR3 protein. This sample has approximately 410,000 distinct CDR3 sequences, with roughly 14% found just once. The sample comprised blood. The V gene is TRBV4-1, the J gene TRBJ2-7, with D perhaps matching TRBD2 (6 bases). The source of this sequence is a man aged 18 to 29 with Graves' ophthalmopathy. The CDR3: CASSQQPPGLSSYEQYF. The DNA of the CDR3 is TGCGCCAGCAGCCAGCAACCCCCGGGACTCAGTTCCTACGAGCAGTACTTC.